This T cell receptor beta chain was sequenced in a study of T cells after yellow fever vaccination. A single record per CDR3 protein comes from TCRdb applying MiXCR to the 5' RACE reads. The table lists some 400,000 distinct CDR3 sequences, roughly a sixth of them singletons. CDR3 length: 13 amino acids. V gave up 2 bases and J gave up 6 bases, with 10 bases separating them. This chain connects TRBV12-3 or TRBV12-4 to TRBJ1-2; D is uncertain. The sequence derives from a man younger than 35 who received the YFV17D yellow fever vaccine. This specimen consisted of PBMCs, obtained before the yellow fever booster vaccination. The CDR3 DNA is TGTGCCAGCAGTTTACCGCTGAGGGATGGCTACACCTTC. It yields the protein CASSLPLRDGYTF.